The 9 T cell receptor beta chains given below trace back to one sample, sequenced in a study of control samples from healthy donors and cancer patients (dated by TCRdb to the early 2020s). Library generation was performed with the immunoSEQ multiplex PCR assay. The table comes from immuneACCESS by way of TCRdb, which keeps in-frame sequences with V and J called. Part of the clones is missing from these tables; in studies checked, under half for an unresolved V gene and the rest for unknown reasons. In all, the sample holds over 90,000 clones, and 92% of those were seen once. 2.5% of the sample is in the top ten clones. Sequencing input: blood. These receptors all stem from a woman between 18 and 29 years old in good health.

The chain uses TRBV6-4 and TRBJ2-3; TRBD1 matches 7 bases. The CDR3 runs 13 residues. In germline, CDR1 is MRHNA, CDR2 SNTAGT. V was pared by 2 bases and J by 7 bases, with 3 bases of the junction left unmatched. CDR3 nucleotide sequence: TGTGCCAGCAGTGACAGACAGGGTTATACGCAGTATTTT. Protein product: CASSDRQGYTQYF.

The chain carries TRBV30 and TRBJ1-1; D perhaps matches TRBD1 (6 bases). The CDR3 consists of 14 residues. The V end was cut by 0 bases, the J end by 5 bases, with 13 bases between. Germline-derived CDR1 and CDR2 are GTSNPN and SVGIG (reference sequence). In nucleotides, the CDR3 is TGTGCCTGGAGTGTACGGCAGGGGAGAACTGAAGCTTTCTTT. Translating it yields CAWSVRQGRTEAFF.

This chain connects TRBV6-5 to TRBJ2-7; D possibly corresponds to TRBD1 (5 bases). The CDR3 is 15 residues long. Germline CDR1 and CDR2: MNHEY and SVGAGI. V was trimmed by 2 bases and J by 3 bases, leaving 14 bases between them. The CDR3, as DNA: TGTGCCAGCAGTTACCGTCCCAGGGATGTCTACGAGCAGTACTTC. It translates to CASSYRPRDVYEQYF.

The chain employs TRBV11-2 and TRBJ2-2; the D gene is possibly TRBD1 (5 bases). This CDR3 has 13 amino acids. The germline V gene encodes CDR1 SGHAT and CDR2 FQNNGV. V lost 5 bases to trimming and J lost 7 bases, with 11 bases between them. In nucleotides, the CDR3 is TGTGCCAGCAGCCCCAGGGTTGACGGGGAGCTGTTTTTT. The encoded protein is CASSPRVDGELFF.

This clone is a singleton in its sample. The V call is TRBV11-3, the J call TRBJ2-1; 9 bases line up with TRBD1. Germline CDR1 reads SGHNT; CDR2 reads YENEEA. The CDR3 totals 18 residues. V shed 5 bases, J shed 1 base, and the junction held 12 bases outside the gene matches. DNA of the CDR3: TGTGCCAGCAGCCAACCGGGACAGGGCAAGCCTTCCTACAATGAGCAGTTCTTC. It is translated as CASSQPGQGKPSYNEQFF.

DNA for the CDR3: TGTGCCACCAGCGAGGGAGGGGGCGAAAAACTGTTTTTT. This sequence encodes CATSEGGGEKLFF. The V call is TRBV24-1, the J call TRBJ1-4; 7 positions agree with TRBD1. V lost 7 bases and J lost 8; bases outside the gene matches: 6. The CDR3 is made up of 13 amino acids. Per germline, CDR1 KGHDR and CDR2 SFDVKD.

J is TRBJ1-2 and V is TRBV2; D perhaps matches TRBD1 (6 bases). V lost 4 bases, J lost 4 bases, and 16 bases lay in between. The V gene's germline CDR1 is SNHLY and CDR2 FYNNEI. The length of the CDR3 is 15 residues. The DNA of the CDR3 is TGTGCCAGCAGTGGCGACAGGACAGAGGTCTATGGCTACACCTTC. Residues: CASSGDRTEVYGYTF.

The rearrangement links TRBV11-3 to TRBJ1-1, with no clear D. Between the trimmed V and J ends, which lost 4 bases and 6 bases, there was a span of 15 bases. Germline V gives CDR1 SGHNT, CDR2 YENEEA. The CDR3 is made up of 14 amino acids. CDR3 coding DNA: TGTGCCAGCAGCTCCGGGCCCTACGGGGCTGAAGCTTTCTTT. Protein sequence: CASSSGPYGAEAFF. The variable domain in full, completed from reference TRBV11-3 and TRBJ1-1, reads EAGVVQSPRYKIIEKKQPVAFWCNPISGHNTLYWYLQNLGQGPELLIRYENEEAVDDSQLPKDRFSAERLKGVDSTLKIQPAELGDSAVYLCASSSGPYGAEAFFGQGTRLTVV.

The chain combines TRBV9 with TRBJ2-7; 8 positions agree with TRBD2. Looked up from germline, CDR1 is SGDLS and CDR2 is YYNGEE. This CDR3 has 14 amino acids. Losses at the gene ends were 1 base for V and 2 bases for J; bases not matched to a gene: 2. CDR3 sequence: CASSVSGGTYEQYF. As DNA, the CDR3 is TGTGCCAGCAGCGTAAGCGGGGGAACCTACGAGCAGTACTTC. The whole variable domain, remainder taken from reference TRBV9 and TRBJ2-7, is DSGVTQTPKHLITATGQRVTLRCSPRSGDLSVYWYQQSLDQGLQFLIQYYNGEERAKGNILERFSAQQFPDLHSELNLSSLELGDSALYFCASSVSGGTYEQYFGPGTRLTVT.